Included here is one TCR beta chain sequence, with context. The data belong to a study of control samples from healthy donors and cancer patients. Trimming took 6 bases from V and 2 from J, leaving 10 bases between them. The CDR3 covers 13 residues. Measured with immunoSEQ multiplex PCR; TCRdb has only the in-frame clones, and not every one. The profile shows fewer than 110,000 clones, around 89% of them singletons. Sequenced: blood. The chain is built from TRBV12-3 or TRBV12-4 and TRBJ1-2, with a weak D call TRBD1 (5 bases). The origin of this receptor is a man younger than 40 in good health. The CDR3 DNA follows: TGTGCCAGCAGCCTGACAGTAAACTATGGCTACACCTTC. This codes for CASSLTVNYGYTF.